The rows below give T cell receptor beta chains drawn from one sample of a study of a mutant IDH1 vaccine in newly diagnosed glioma. The table came from immunoSEQ multiplex PCR; TCRdb's copy has only in-frame clones and leaves some out. The table records 25,000 to 35,000 clones, about four fifths of them present only once. For these receptors, no antigen is known. The sample here was PBMCs, taken from a glioma patient whose treatment included an IDH1 peptide vaccine. The receptors were sampled from a man aged 30-40 years with glioma. Both conserved end residues are part of each CDR3. A D gene is named only where the DNA matches it firmly. The size of a clone is reported for some rows only, either as once, few or many, or as a class for expanded clones.

cdr3_aa: CAWSRTLRTGELFF; cdr3_nt: TGTGCCTGGAGCCGAACCTTACGAACCGGGGAGCTGTTTTTT; cdr3_length: 14; v_call: TRBV30; clone_size: few; j_call: TRBJ2-2; d_call: .
cdr3_aa: CASTDRGVGYTF; cdr3_nt: TGTGCCAGTACCGACCGGGGCGTTGGCTACACCTTC; cdr3_length: 12; v_call: TRBV19; clone_size: .; j_call: TRBJ1-2; d_call: .
cdr3_aa: CASSMGDANSPLHF; cdr3_nt: TGTGCCAGTAGTATGGGGGACGCTAATTCACCCCTCCACTTT; cdr3_length: 14; v_call: TRBV19; clone_size: .; j_call: TRBJ1-6; d_call: .
cdr3_aa: CASSFSTGRAEAFF; cdr3_nt: TGTGCCAGCAGTTTTTCGACAGGGCGGGCTGAAGCTTTCTTT; cdr3_length: 14; v_call: TRBV28; clone_size: .; j_call: TRBJ1-1; d_call: TRBD1
cdr3_aa: CASSQWSARTEAFF; cdr3_nt: TGCGCCAGCAGCCAATGGTCCGCTCGGACTGAAGCTTTCTTT; cdr3_length: 14; v_call: TRBV4-1; clone_size: .; j_call: TRBJ1-1; d_call: .
cdr3_aa: CAWGLKQGALWPDTQYF; cdr3_nt: TGTGCCTGGGGCCTGAAACAGGGGGCGCTCTGGCCAGATACGCAGTATTTT; cdr3_length: 17; v_call: TRBV30; clone_size: .; j_call: TRBJ2-3; d_call: TRBD1
cdr3_aa: CASSQDWEQGAEKLFF; cdr3_nt: TGCGCCAGCAGCCAAGATTGGGAACAGGGTGCCGAAAAACTGTTTTTT; cdr3_length: 16; v_call: TRBV4-3; clone_size: few; j_call: TRBJ1-4; d_call: .
cdr3_aa: CASIFARTSGDTQYF; cdr3_nt: TGTGCCAGCATTTTCGCACGGACTAGCGGAGATACGCAGTATTTT; cdr3_length: 15; v_call: TRBV2; clone_size: .; j_call: TRBJ2-3; d_call: TRBD2
cdr3_aa: CATPNRLAINEQFF; cdr3_nt: TGCGCCACCCCCAACAGGCTAGCGATAAATGAGCAGTTCTTC; cdr3_length: 14; v_call: TRBV10-1; clone_size: few; j_call: TRBJ2-1; d_call: .
cdr3_aa: CASSLGISRAVGTEAFF; cdr3_nt: TGTGCCAGCAGCTTAGGGATCTCCAGGGCGGTGGGCACTGAAGCTTTCTTT; cdr3_length: 17; v_call: TRBV7-9; clone_size: .; j_call: TRBJ1-1; d_call: .
cdr3_aa: CASSEKAGTGSGYTF; cdr3_nt: TGCGCCAGCAGCGAGAAGGCGGGGACAGGGAGCGGCTACACCTTC; cdr3_length: 15; v_call: TRBV5-1; clone_size: .; j_call: TRBJ1-2; d_call: TRBD1
cdr3_aa: CATSLGVQETQYF; cdr3_nt: TGTGCCACCAGCCTAGGGGTACAAGAGACCCAGTACTTC; cdr3_length: 13; v_call: TRBV15; clone_size: .; j_call: TRBJ2-5; d_call: .
cdr3_aa: CASSSQGARGNQPQHF; cdr3_nt: TGTGCCAGCAGTTCGCAGGGGGCGAGGGGCAATCAGCCCCAGCATTTT; cdr3_length: 16; v_call: TRBV6-6; clone_size: .; j_call: TRBJ1-5; d_call: TRBD1
cdr3_aa: CASSQPDYYEQYF; cdr3_nt: TGCGCCAGCAGCCAACCGGATTACTACGAGCAGTACTTC; cdr3_length: 13; v_call: TRBV4-3; clone_size: .; j_call: TRBJ2-7; d_call: .
cdr3_aa: CASSLVAGGNYEQYF; cdr3_nt: TGCGCCAGCAGCTTGGTAGCAGGGGGTAACTACGAGCAGTACTTC; cdr3_length: 15; v_call: TRBV5-1; clone_size: .; j_call: TRBJ2-7; d_call: TRBD1
cdr3_aa: CAIRQGEDTQYF; cdr3_nt: TGTGCCATCAGACAGGGGGAGGATACGCAGTATTTT; cdr3_length: 12; v_call: TRBV10-3; clone_size: .; j_call: TRBJ2-3; d_call: TRBD1
cdr3_aa: CASSHPGEVGNTEAFF; cdr3_nt: TGCGCCAGCAGCCACCCCGGAGAGGTGGGGAACACTGAAGCTTTCTTT; cdr3_length: 16; v_call: TRBV4-1; clone_size: few; j_call: TRBJ1-1; d_call: .
cdr3_aa: CASSIGESNQPQHF; cdr3_nt: TGTGCCAGTAGTATAGGCGAGAGCAATCAGCCCCAGCATTTT; cdr3_length: 14; v_call: TRBV19; clone_size: .; j_call: TRBJ1-5; d_call: .
cdr3_aa: CASRDSGRDEQYF; cdr3_nt: TGTGCCAGCAGAGACTCGGGTCGTGACGAGCAGTACTTC; cdr3_length: 13; v_call: TRBV6-1; clone_size: .; j_call: TRBJ2-7; d_call: .
cdr3_aa: CASQPKTSTFGLAGVGEQFF; cdr3_nt: TGCGCCAGCCAACCGAAAACTTCTACATTTGGACTAGCGGGAGTGGGTGAGCAGTTCTTC; cdr3_length: 20; v_call: TRBV5-1; clone_size: .; j_call: TRBJ2-1; d_call: TRBD2
cdr3_aa: CASSLRDWNTEAFF; cdr3_nt: TGTGCCAGTAGTCTCCGGGACTGGAACACTGAAGCTTTCTTT; cdr3_length: 14; v_call: TRBV19; clone_size: .; j_call: TRBJ1-1; d_call: .
cdr3_aa: CASSFGDRVGYGYTF; cdr3_nt: TGTGCCAGCAGCTTCGGGGACAGGGTGGGCTATGGCTACACCTTC; cdr3_length: 15; v_call: TRBV5-6; clone_size: .; j_call: TRBJ1-2; d_call: TRBD1
cdr3_aa: CASSQDRGKNIQYF; cdr3_nt: TGTGCCAGCAGCCAGGATCGGGGGAAAAACATTCAGTACTTC; cdr3_length: 14; v_call: TRBV6-5; clone_size: .; j_call: TRBJ2-4; d_call: .
cdr3_aa: CASSSLEDGETQYF; cdr3_nt: TGTGCCAGCAGCTCCCTAGAGGATGGAGAGACCCAGTACTTC; cdr3_length: 14; v_call: TRBV7-6; clone_size: .; j_call: TRBJ2-5; d_call: .
cdr3_aa: CASSQVTEARTEAFF; cdr3_nt: TGCGCCAGCAGCCAAGTCACGGAGGCGCGCACTGAAGCTTTCTTT; cdr3_length: 15; v_call: TRBV4-1; clone_size: few; j_call: TRBJ1-1; d_call: .
cdr3_aa: CASSLYRGSWETQYF; cdr3_nt: TGTGCCAGCAGCTTATATCGGGGATCATGGGAGACCCAGTACTTC; cdr3_length: 15; v_call: TRBV7-2; clone_size: .; j_call: TRBJ2-5; d_call: .
cdr3_aa: CASRPLAGGPGEQYF; cdr3_nt: TGTGCCAGCAGACCACTAGCGGGAGGGCCCGGAGAGCAGTACTTC; cdr3_length: 15; v_call: TRBV6-1; clone_size: few; j_call: TRBJ2-7; d_call: TRBD2
cdr3_aa: CASSLGQASEQYF; cdr3_nt: TGTGCCAGCAGCCTTGGACAGGCTAGCGAGCAGTACTTC; cdr3_length: 13; v_call: TRBV6-6; clone_size: .; j_call: TRBJ2-7; d_call: TRBD1
cdr3_aa: CSARPGETQYF; cdr3_nt: TGCAGTGCTCGTCCGGGGGAGACCCAGTACTTC; cdr3_length: 11; v_call: TRBV20-1; clone_size: few; j_call: TRBJ2-5; d_call: .
cdr3_aa: CASSLKVVEENEQFF; cdr3_nt: TGTGCCAGCAGCTTAAAAGTTGTCGAGGAGAATGAGCAGTTCTTC; cdr3_length: 15; v_call: TRBV7-9; clone_size: .; j_call: TRBJ2-1; d_call: .
cdr3_aa: CASSRPRRGGEQYF; cdr3_nt: TGTGCCAGCAGTCGACCGCGCAGGGGTGGCGAGCAGTACTTC; cdr3_length: 14; v_call: TRBV28; clone_size: .; j_call: TRBJ2-7; d_call: .
cdr3_aa: CASSVTGASQETQYF; cdr3_nt: TGTGCCAGCAGCGTTACCGGAGCTAGTCAAGAGACCCAGTACTTC; cdr3_length: 15; v_call: TRBV9; clone_size: .; j_call: TRBJ2-5; d_call: .
cdr3_aa: CASSLEHPGVRELFF; cdr3_nt: TGTGCCAGCAGCTTAGAACACCCCGGAGTCAGGGAGCTGTTTTTT; cdr3_length: 15; v_call: TRBV7-9; clone_size: .; j_call: TRBJ2-2; d_call: .
cdr3_aa: CASSPLNPGQSYEQYF; cdr3_nt: TGTGCCAGCAGTCCGCTAAACCCGGGACAGTCCTACGAGCAGTACTTC; cdr3_length: 16; v_call: TRBV27; clone_size: .; j_call: TRBJ2-7; d_call: TRBD1
cdr3_aa: CASSQEQGWEYEQYF; cdr3_nt: TGCGCCAGCAGCCAAGAACAGGGGTGGGAATACGAGCAGTACTTC; cdr3_length: 15; v_call: TRBV4-3; clone_size: .; j_call: TRBJ2-7; d_call: TRBD1
cdr3_aa: CASSRGQRGANEQFF; cdr3_nt: TGCGCCAGCAGTCGGGGGCAGCGGGGGGCCAATGAGCAGTTCTTC; cdr3_length: 15; v_call: TRBV4-3; clone_size: .; j_call: TRBJ2-1; d_call: TRBD2
cdr3_aa: CAWSVRAGTGATSSNQPQHF; cdr3_nt: TGTGCCTGGAGTGTACGGGCCGGGACAGGGGCCACTTCGAGCAATCAGCCCCAGCATTTT; cdr3_length: 20; v_call: TRBV30; clone_size: .; j_call: TRBJ1-5; d_call: TRBD1
cdr3_aa: CSVGQGAGGYTF; cdr3_nt: TGCAGCGTTGGGCAGGGGGCTGGAGGCTACACCTTC; cdr3_length: 12; v_call: TRBV29-1; clone_size: .; j_call: TRBJ1-2; d_call: TRBD1
cdr3_aa: CATSGPVSGANVLTF; cdr3_nt: TGTGCCACTAGCGGGCCCGTGTCTGGGGCCAACGTCCTGACTTTC; cdr3_length: 15; v_call: TRBV25-1; clone_size: .; j_call: TRBJ2-6; d_call: TRBD2
cdr3_aa: CASSFTTGFDDGYTF; cdr3_nt: TGCGCCAGCAGCTTCACTACAGGGTTCGACGATGGCTACACCTTC; cdr3_length: 15; v_call: TRBV5-1; clone_size: .; j_call: TRBJ1-2; d_call: .
cdr3_aa: CAWSEAGGAFSGANVLTF; cdr3_nt: TGTGCCTGGAGCGAAGCAGGAGGCGCCTTCTCTGGGGCCAACGTCCTGACTTTC; cdr3_length: 18; v_call: TRBV30; clone_size: .; j_call: TRBJ2-6; d_call: .
cdr3_aa: CASSRPGQGYEQYF; cdr3_nt: TGTGCCAGTAGTAGGCCGGGACAAGGCTACGAGCAGTACTTC; cdr3_length: 14; v_call: TRBV19; clone_size: .; j_call: TRBJ2-7; d_call: .
cdr3_aa: CASSEIAGTGSYEQYF; cdr3_nt: TGTGCCAGCAGTGAAATCGCCGGGACAGGATCCTACGAGCAGTACTTC; cdr3_length: 16; v_call: TRBV25-1; clone_size: .; j_call: TRBJ2-7; d_call: TRBD1
cdr3_aa: CASSRTVGGYEQYF; cdr3_nt: TGTGCCAGTAGCAGGACAGTGGGGGGTTACGAGCAGTACTTC; cdr3_length: 14; v_call: TRBV19; clone_size: .; j_call: TRBJ2-7; d_call: .
cdr3_aa: CASSLEGGPVEKLFF; cdr3_nt: TGCGCCAGCAGCTTGGAGGGCGGTCCGGTCGAAAAACTGTTTTTT; cdr3_length: 15; v_call: TRBV5-1; clone_size: .; j_call: TRBJ1-4; d_call: .
cdr3_aa: CASSIRGHGETQYF; cdr3_nt: TGTGCCAGTAGTATTCGGGGTCACGGAGAGACCCAGTACTTC; cdr3_length: 14; v_call: TRBV19; clone_size: .; j_call: TRBJ2-5; d_call: .
cdr3_aa: CASRNRGRDTQYF; cdr3_nt: TGTGCCAGCAGAAACAGGGGGCGAGATACGCAGTATTTT; cdr3_length: 13; v_call: TRBV6-5; clone_size: .; j_call: TRBJ2-3; d_call: TRBD1
cdr3_aa: CAWRSTEAFF; cdr3_nt: TGTGCCTGGAGGAGCACTGAAGCTTTCTTT; cdr3_length: 10; v_call: TRBV30; clone_size: .; j_call: TRBJ1-1; d_call: .
cdr3_aa: CASRVGQSFNQPQHF; cdr3_nt: TGCGCCAGCAGGGTTGGACAGAGTTTCAATCAGCCCCAGCATTTT; cdr3_length: 15; v_call: TRBV10-1; clone_size: .; j_call: TRBJ1-5; d_call: .
cdr3_aa: CASSPGEGDTEAFF; cdr3_nt: TGTGCCAGTAGTCCCGGGGAGGGGGACACTGAAGCTTTCTTT; cdr3_length: 14; v_call: TRBV19; clone_size: .; j_call: TRBJ1-1; d_call: .
cdr3_aa: CASSIDGVRNQPQHF; cdr3_nt: TGTGCCAGTAGTATAGACGGGGTTCGCAATCAGCCCCAGCATTTT; cdr3_length: 15; v_call: TRBV19; clone_size: .; j_call: TRBJ1-5; d_call: .
cdr3_aa: CASSLDGQGYGYTF; cdr3_nt: TGCGCCAGCAGCTTGGACGGACAGGGGTATGGCTACACCTTC; cdr3_length: 14; v_call: TRBV5-1; clone_size: .; j_call: TRBJ1-2; d_call: TRBD1
cdr3_aa: CASTRRGAGANVLTF; cdr3_nt: TGTGCCAGCACCCGAAGGGGGGCTGGGGCCAACGTCCTGACTTTC; cdr3_length: 15; v_call: TRBV6-1; clone_size: .; j_call: TRBJ2-6; d_call: .
cdr3_aa: CASSLALGDYNEKLFF; cdr3_nt: TGTGCCAGCAGCTTAGCGCTTGGTGACTATAATGAAAAACTGTTTTTT; cdr3_length: 16; v_call: TRBV7-2; clone_size: .; j_call: TRBJ1-4; d_call: .
cdr3_aa: CASTQEGTGSYEQYF; cdr3_nt: TGTGCCAGCACCCAAGAGGGGACAGGTAGTTACGAGCAGTACTTC; cdr3_length: 15; v_call: TRBV27; clone_size: .; j_call: TRBJ2-7; d_call: TRBD1